The rows below give T cell receptor beta chains drawn from one sample of a study of T cells after yellow fever vaccination. TCRdb re-derived calls from the 5' RACE reads in MiXCR, one entry per CDR3 protein. The sample lists under 600,000 distinct CDR3 sequences, 21% seen once, with approximately 16% in the top ten. Sequences were derived from PBMCs, sampled roughly 20 days after the first yellow fever vaccination. The receptors come from a man younger than 30 who received the YFV17D yellow fever vaccine. Each CDR3 is given with its conserved first and last residue. The D gene is left open where the match is weak. Clone size is given for some rows only: seen once, a few or many times, or a class if the clone is expanded.

J gene	clone size	V gene	D gene	CDR3 DNA	CDR3 protein
TRBJ1-2	few	TRBV4-1	.	TGCGCCAGCAGCCAAGACGATAGACCCGATAACTATGGCTACACCTTC	CASSQDDRPDNYGYTF
TRBJ2-6	few	TRBV6-5	.	TGTGCCAGCAGTTACTCGGTCCGGGGATCTGGGGCCAACGTCCTGACTTTC	CASSYSVRGSGANVLTF
TRBJ1-5	few	TRBV6-1	.	TGTGCCAGCAGTGCCGTCGCGGGGGCGGATGGGGGAGGACAGCCCCAGCATTTT	CASSAVAGADGGGQPQHF
TRBJ2-1	.	TRBV13	.	TGTGCCAGCAGCTTCGAGGGGCTGGGCAATGAGCAGTTCTTC	CASSFEGLGNEQFF
TRBJ2-3	.	TRBV20-1	.	TGCAGTGCTCCGGGTCCAGCCTACACAGATACGCAGTATTTT	CSAPGPAYTDTQYF
TRBJ2-6	.	TRBV7-8	.	TGTGCCAGCAGCCCCCTTTGGGTGTCTGGGGCCAACGTCCTGACTTTC	CASSPLWVSGANVLTF
TRBJ2-3	few	TRBV20-1	TRBD1	TGCAGTGCTACCGGGACAGGGGGCGGGAGTGGGACAGATACGCAGTATTTT	CSATGTGGGSGTDTQYF
TRBJ1-2	.	TRBV20-1	TRBD1	TGCAGTGCTAGGGGGGACAGACGAGGCTACACCTTC	CSARGDRRGYTF
TRBJ1-2	.	TRBV6-1	TRBD1	TGTGCCAGCAGAAGTACTACACAGGGGTGGGGTGGCTACACCTTC	CASRSTTQGWGGYTF
TRBJ1-1	.	TRBV7-9	.	TGTGCCAGCAGCTTCACAGGGTCGAACACTGAAGCTTTCTTT	CASSFTGSNTEAFF
TRBJ1-6	few	TRBV5-1	.	TGCGCCAGCAGTCAAGGGGCGAGTTCACCCCTCCACTTT	CASSQGASSPLHF
TRBJ2-3	once	TRBV29-1	.	TGCAGCGTTGCTCGGGACGCCTATGGGGGCACAGATACGCAGTATTTT	CSVARDAYGGTDTQYF
TRBJ2-3	few	TRBV3-1	.	TGTGCCAGCAGCCCATACGAGACCGGGACGCAGTATTTT	CASSPYETGTQYF
TRBJ1-1	few	TRBV6-2/TRBV6-3	.	TGTGCCAGCACGCGCCCGGTGAACACTGAAGCTTTCTTT	CASTRPVNTEAFF
TRBJ1-2	.	TRBV4-3	.	TGCGCCAGCAGCCAAGATAGGTATGGCTACACCTTC	CASSQDRYGYTF
TRBJ2-3	.	TRBV20-1	.	TGCAGTGCTAGAGATTATCGGTATTTT	CSARDYRYF
TRBJ1-1	many	TRBV5-1	.	TGCGCCAGCAGCTTGTTTGGGGCGGGCACTGAAGCTTTCTTT	CASSLFGAGTEAFF
TRBJ1-3	few	TRBV7-2	.	TGTGCCAGCAGCTTACTAGGGGGGGCTGGAAACACCATATATTTT	CASSLLGGAGNTIYF
TRBJ1-1	many	TRBV5-1	.	TGCGCCAGCAGCGAGGGACAGAACACTGAAGCTTTCTTT	CASSEGQNTEAFF
TRBJ2-1	once	TRBV19	TRBD1	TGTGCCAGTAGTATACGGACAGGGCAGGATGAGCAGTTCTTC	CASSIRTGQDEQFF
TRBJ1-1	few	TRBV29-1	.	TGCAGCGTACCCAACCAGGGCAACACTGAAGCTTTCTTT	CSVPNQGNTEAFF
TRBJ1-3	few	TRBV20-1	.	TGCAGTGCTAGAGACCTAGGGTTCTCTGGAAACACCATATATTTT	CSARDLGFSGNTIYF
TRBJ2-6	once	TRBV5-1	.	TGCGCCAGCAGCTTGGATCGGTCCTCCTGGGCCAACGTCCTGACTTTC	CASSLDRSSWANVLTF
TRBJ1-1	.	TRBV10-3	.	TGTGCCATCAGTGCAAGAGGGGGAGACGATGAAGCTTTCTTT	CAISARGGDDEAFF
TRBJ1-1	.	TRBV6-1	TRBD1	TGTGCCAGCAGATTGACAGGGCTGAACACTGAAGCTTTCTTT	CASRLTGLNTEAFF
TRBJ2-5	many	TRBV5-1	.	TGCGCCAGCAGCTTGGAGGGCAGAAAAGAGACCCAGTACTTC	CASSLEGRKETQYF
TRBJ1-1	.	TRBV5-4	.	TGTGCCAGCAGCGCCGCCCCGAACACTGAAGCTTTCTTT	CASSAAPNTEAFF
TRBJ2-5	.	TRBV5-1	.	TGCGCCAGCAGCGGGTCCAGGGAGACCCAGTACTTC	CASSGSRETQYF
TRBJ2-1	few	TRBV5-1	.	TGCGCCAGCAGCTCAGCCGGGACTCCAGAGAATGAGCAGTTCTTC	CASSSAGTPENEQFF
TRBJ2-6	.	TRBV4-1	.	TGCGCCAGCAGCTCAGGGGAAACACGCTCTGGGGCCAACGTCCTGACTTTC	CASSSGETRSGANVLTF
TRBJ2-3	.	TRBV9	TRBD2	TGTGCCAGCAGCTCCCTTGCGGCGGGGGGGCCGGATACGCAGTATTTT	CASSSLAAGGPDTQYF
TRBJ2-5	.	TRBV4-1	TRBD2	TGCGCCAGCAGCCAATTAGTTGGCGGGGGGTCCCAAGAGACCCAGTACTTC	CASSQLVGGGSQETQYF
TRBJ2-7	few	TRBV19	.	TGTGCCAGTAGTTCCACGAGGGTCACCTACGAGCAGTACTTC	CASSSTRVTYEQYF
TRBJ2-3	few	TRBV6-5	.	TGTGCCAGCAGTTACATTGGGCCGAGGGGCGGGACAGATACGCAGTATTTT	CASSYIGPRGGTDTQYF
TRBJ2-7	.	TRBV4-1	.	TGCGCCAGCAGCCAGCGACAGATTCCCCCCTACGAGCAGTACTTC	CASSQRQIPPYEQYF
TRBJ1-1	.	TRBV29-1	TRBD1	TGCAGCGTCGAAAACAGGGGATTTCACACTGAAGCTTTCTTT	CSVENRGFHTEAFF
TRBJ1-1	.	TRBV7-2	.	TGTGCCAGCAGCCCCGGAAGGGTCAAGAACACTGAAGCTTTCTTT	CASSPGRVKNTEAFF
TRBJ2-3	many	TRBV4-1	.	TGCGCCAGCAGCCAAGAGATTAGCGGAAGCACAGATACGCAGTATTTT	CASSQEISGSTDTQYF